This entry lists 31 T cell receptor beta chains sequenced from one sample in a study of identical twins. TCRdb re-analysed the 5' RACE reads in MiXCR, keeping a single row per CDR3 protein. This sample yields 700,000 or so distinct CDR3 sequences, of which over 8.5% are seen a single time; approximately 0.89% belongs to the top ten. Separately, the same data were catalogued under a study of yellow fever vaccine responses in identical twins.

The source material was PBMCs. These receptors were obtained from a woman under 30 in good health.

This clonotype came up a few times. CDR3 loop: CASSQVNPNSPLHF. The CDR3 bases are TGTGCCAGCAGCCAAGTAAATCCCAATTCACCCCTCCACTTT. The genes are TRBV3-1 and TRBJ1-6; the D is unclear. Trimming took 1 base from V and 7 from J, leaving 8 bases between them. The germline gives CDR1 LGHDT, CDR2 YNNKEL (reference sequence). The CDR3 length is 14 residues. Together with reference TRBV3-1 and TRBJ1-6, the CDR3 gives the full variable domain: DTAVSQTPKYLVTQMGNDKSIKCEQNLGHDTMYWYKQDSKKFLKIMFSYNNKELIINETVPNRFSPKSPDKAHLNLHINSLELGDSAVYFCASSQVNPNSPLHFGNGTRLTVT.

Ten or more counts support this clonotype. The rearrangement joins TRBV9 to TRBJ2-2; TRBD2 matches at 9 bases. V was clipped by 4 bases and J by 1 base; unmatched bases: 2. CDR3 length equals 15 residues. Germline assignment: CDR1 SGDLS and CDR2 YYNGEE. The CDR3 here is CASSPLAGNTGELFF. The CDR3 DNA is TGTGCCAGCAGCCCACTAGCGGGGAACACCGGGGAGCTGTTTTTT.

At least ten counts were recorded for this clonotype. The CDR3 reads CASSHRLAGGEETQYF. CDR3 sequence (DNA): TGCGCCAGCAGCCATCGACTAGCGGGAGGGGAAGAGACCCAGTACTTC. The rearrangement joins TRBV4-3 to TRBJ2-5; 14 bases fit TRBD2. The germline CDR1 and CDR2 sequences are LGHNA and YSLEER. This CDR3 is 16 amino acids long. V shed 3 bases and J 3 bases; nucleotides not matched to a gene: 3.

This clonotype was observed at least ten times. CDR3 sequence (DNA): TGTGCCAGCAGTTACTCGGAAAAACGTACAGATACGCAGTATTTT. Protein sequence: CASSYSEKRTDTQYF. The genes are TRBV6-5 and TRBJ2-3; unclear D gene. Trimming shortened V by 0 bases and J by 3 bases, and 10 bases separated the two germline ends. CDR1 and CDR2 from the germline V gene are MNHEY and SVGAGI. The CDR3 consists of 15 residues.

There are a few counts of this clonotype. The chain is built from TRBV9 and TRBJ2-3; 10 bases are shared with TRBD2. The CDR3 is 16 amino acids. Trimming cost V 3 bases and J 3 bases; bases outside gene matches: 7. The V gene's germline CDR1 is SGDLS and CDR2 YYNGEE. Here the CDR3 reads CASSGAGGPWTDTQYF. The CDR3 DNA reads TGTGCCAGCAGCGGAGCGGGGGGGCCGTGGACAGATACGCAGTATTTT.

This clonotype was detected a few times. The V call is TRBV7-2, the J call TRBJ2-7; 12 bases line up with TRBD2. The CDR3 runs 17 residues. With V trimmed by 5 bases and J by 4 bases, 12 bases remained unmatched. CDR1 and CDR2 from the germline V gene are SGHTA and FQGNSA. The DNA for the CDR3 is TGTGCCAGCAGCGTGTGGACTAGCGGGAATAAGGTGTACGAGCAGTACTTC. Encoded protein: CASSVWTSGNKVYEQYF. The variable domain in full, with the rest retrieved from reference TRBV7-2 and TRBJ2-7, is GAGVSQSPSNKVTEKGKDVELRCDPISGHTALYWYRQSLGQGLEFLIYFQGNSAPDKSGLPSDRFSAERTGGSVSTLTIQRTQQEDSAVYLCASSVWTSGNKVYEQYFGPGTRLTVT.

In its sample, this clonotype was seen many times. The chain couples TRBV3-1 to TRBJ2-5; 11 bases agree with TRBD2. V shed 3 bases and J 5 bases; nucleotides not matched to a gene: 8. Looked up from germline, CDR1 is LGHDT and CDR2 is YNNKEL (reference sequence). CDR3 length: 16 amino acids. In nucleotides, the CDR3 is TGTGCCAGCAGCCAGGAACTAGCGGGAGTACGGGAGACCCAGTACTTC. It specifies CASSQELAGVRETQYF.

This clonotype was observed a handful of times. The chain uses TRBV11-2 and TRBJ2-5, with D possibly being TRBD2 (7 bases). Germline values: CDR1 SGHAT, CDR2 FQNNGV. V lost 4 bases and J 7 bases, leaving 25 bases between the germline ends. CDR3 length: 17 residues. The CDR3 bases are TGTGCCAGCAGCTCCCGGGGGGCAGGCCGTTTTAATCGGACCCAGTACTTC. Its translation is CASSSRGAGRFNRTQYF.

In this sample, this clonotype turned up a few times. This sequence joins TRBV4-3 and TRBJ2-3, with D maybe TRBD2 (5 bases). This CDR3 contains 18 residues. The V end lost 0 bases, the J end lost 2 bases, and 18 bases lay between the germline ends. Germline V gene lookup returns CDR1 LGHNA and CDR2 YSLEER. The CDR3 sequence is CASSQDLIVAGYTDTQYF. The CDR3 DNA is TGCGCCAGCAGCCAAGACCTCATTGTGGCGGGTTACACAGATACGCAGTATTTT.

In its sample, this clonotype was seen many times. V and J are TRBV12-3 or TRBV12-4 and TRBJ1-1, with 8 bases that match TRBD1. The CDR3 contains 15 residues. The J segment lost 2 bases and the V segment lost 6 bases, leaving 8 bases of the junction unmatched. The CDR3 DNA is TGTGCCAGCAGCACGACAGGGGATATAAACACTGAAGCTTTCTTT. Encoded protein: CASSTTGDINTEAFF.

This chain uses TRBV11-2 with TRBJ2-1, with a tentative D call TRBD2 (7 bases). Trimming left V 7 bases short and J 3 bases short, with 16 bases between. The V gene's germline CDR1 is SGHAT and CDR2 FQNNGV. The CDR3 is 15 residues long. Written as DNA, the CDR3 is TGTGCCAGCAAGGGGGGGAGGGCTGGCTACAATGAGCAGTTCTTC. This sequence encodes CASKGGRAGYNEQFF.

CDR3 residues: CASSPAGGVGDTQYF. The CDR3 coding sequence is TGTGCCAGCAGTCCAGCGGGGGGCGTTGGAGATACGCAGTATTTT. The chain has TRBV27 and TRBJ2-3, with TRBD2 matching 9 bases. Germline V gene sequence: CDR1 MNHEY, CDR2 SMNVEV (reference sequence). Losses at the gene ends were 5 bases for V and 5 bases for J; bases not matched to a gene: 8. CDR3 size: 15 residues.

The genes are TRBV28 and TRBJ2-3, with TRBD2 identical over 8 bases. The CDR3 length is 19 residues. Germline loops: CDR1 MDHEN, CDR2 SYDVKM. J gave up 3 bases and V 6 bases, and 20 bases lay outside the gene matches. The CDR3 sequence is CASRPHGRWSGGGTDTQYF. CDR3 bases: TGTGCCAGCAGGCCCCACGGGCGGTGGAGCGGGGGAGGGACAGATACGCAGTATTTT.

The table lists this clonotype with a few counts. V gene TRBV25-1 combines with J gene TRBJ2-3; 7 bases fit TRBD2. The CDR3 is made up of 15 amino acids. Germline V lookup: CDR1 MGHDK, CDR2 SYGVNS. J lost 1 base, V lost 1 base, and 2 bases had no gene match. The CDR3 DNA is TGTGCCAGCAGTGAATTGGGGGGGGGCACAGATACGCAGTATTTT. This codes for CASSELGGGTDTQYF.

This clonotype appeared many times. The chain joins TRBV27 to TRBJ1-2, with D unresolved. V shed 2 bases and J shed 4 bases, with 8 bases lying between them. CDR1 is MNHEY and CDR2 is SMNVEV in the germline V gene (reference sequence). This CDR3 contains 13 residues. The CDR3 DNA sequence: TGTGCCAGCAGTTTACAACGGTCCTATGGCTACACCTTC. It codes for CASSLQRSYGYTF.

This clonotype was seen many times. V is TRBV29-1 and J is TRBJ2-2, with TRBD2 matching 15 bases. V was clipped by 2 bases and J by 3 bases; unmatched bases: 4. The CDR3 spans 17 residues. CDR1 and CDR2 from the germline V gene are SQVTM and ANQGSEA. The CDR3 bases are TGCAGCGTTGAATTGGGACTAGCGGGAGGTTACACCGGGGAGCTGTTTTTT. Translated, it gives CSVELGLAGGYTGELFF.

This chain links TRBV3-1 with TRBJ1-1; D not certain. Trimming removed 1 base from V and 1 base from J, with 10 bases in between. This CDR3 is 15 amino acids long. Per germline, CDR1 LGHDT and CDR2 YNNKEL (reference sequence). Here the CDR3 DNA reads TGTGCCAGCAGCCAAGGGGCACCGGAGAACACTGAAGCTTTCTTT. Protein product: CASSQGAPENTEAFF.

This clonotype was seen more than once but under ten times. This chain uses TRBV11-2 with TRBJ1-1; D not resolved. CDR1 is SGHAT and CDR2 is FQNNGV in the germline V gene. The V end lost 6 bases, the J end lost 4 bases, and 18 bases lay between the germline ends. CDR3 length: 15 residues. The CDR3 DNA sequence: TGTGCCAGCAGTCTTCGTGGGGTTGTAGTCACTGAAGCTTTCTTT. It is translated as CASSLRGVVVTEAFF.

The chain carries TRBV10-3 and TRBJ2-2; the D gene is possibly TRBD2 (5 bases). There are 15 residues in the CDR3. Germline assignment: CDR1 ENHRY and CDR2 SYGVKD. The V and J ends lost 7 bases and 5 bases respectively, with 17 bases between them. The CDR3: CAITRTADGTGELFF. The CDR3 DNA reads as TGTGCCATCACACGAACAGCGGACGGTACCGGGGAGCTGTTTTTT.

This clonotype has at least ten counts. This chain connects TRBV11-1 to TRBJ1-5, with D maybe TRBD1 (5 bases). V was clipped by 5 bases and J by 0 bases, with 20 bases between them. CDR1 and CDR2 (germline): SGHAT, FQDESV (reference sequence). The CDR3 totals 18 residues. The CDR3 region is CASSEATGPGGSNQPQHF. The CDR3 DNA reads TGTGCCAGCAGCGAAGCAACAGGCCCCGGGGGTAGCAATCAGCCCCAGCATTTT. The full variable domain, its missing parts supplied by reference TRBV11-1 and TRBJ1-5, is EAEVAQSPRYKITEKSQAVAFWCDPISGHATLYWYRQILGQGPELLVQFQDESVVDDSQLPKDRFSAERLKGVDSTLKIQPAELGDSAMYLCASSEATGPGGSNQPQHFGDGTRLSIL.

This chain links TRBV2 with TRBJ2-7; D not resolved. V shed 4 bases and J shed 7 bases, with 8 bases lying between them. Germline CDR1 and CDR2: SNHLY and FYNNEI. CDR3 size: 11 residues. The DNA of the CDR3 is TGTGCCAGCAGTGTCAAATGGGAGCAGTACTTC. Protein product: CASSVKWEQYF.

This clonotype was seen ten or more times. The chain uses TRBV12-3 or TRBV12-4 and TRBJ2-3; a weak D match, TRBD1 (6 bases). The CDR3 consists of 14 residues. Trimming removed 6 bases from V and 5 bases from J, with 15 bases in between. The CDR3 protein is CASRLLGAGDTQYF. Here the CDR3 DNA reads TGTGCCAGCAGACTATTGGGGGCCGGAGATACGCAGTATTTT.

Many counts were recorded for this clonotype. The V call is TRBV29-1, the J call TRBJ1-2; TRBD1 matches 8 bases. This CDR3 spans 13 amino acids. Germline trimming cut 4 bases from V and 6 bases from J; bases unmatched to any gene: 7. Germline CDR1 reads SQVTM; CDR2 reads ANQGSEA. CDR3 sequence: CSVVADRANGYTF. Here the CDR3 DNA reads TGCAGCGTTGTCGCGGACAGGGCAAATGGCTACACCTTC.

The V and J genes are TRBV20-1 and TRBJ2-1; TRBD2 aligns across 10 bases. Germline CDR1 reads DFQATT; CDR2 reads SNEGSKA (reference sequence). The V and J ends lost 3 bases and 7 bases, in that order; junction bases with no gene match: 6. The CDR3 covers 14 residues. The CDR3 nucleotides read TGCAGTGCTAGCCCAGCGGGAGGGCCAAATGAGCAGTTCTTC. Its translation: CSASPAGGPNEQFF.

This clonotype was detected many times. The CDR3 DNA is TGTGCCAGCAGTTTACTGGGGGTCGGCGTATCCACCGGGGAGCTGTTTTTT. Its protein is CASSLLGVGVSTGELFF. V is TRBV12-3 or TRBV12-4 and J is TRBJ2-2; D might be TRBD1 or TRBD2, each matching 5 bases. V was cut by 2 bases and J by 4 bases, with 17 bases left in between. The CDR3 covers 17 residues.

This clonotype was counted only a few times. The chain combines TRBV5-1 with TRBJ2-7, with D unresolved. The V gene lost 6 bases and the J gene lost 2 bases, with 15 bases spanning the gap. CDR1 and CDR2 (germline): SGHRS, YFSETQ. CDR3 size: 14 residues. The CDR3 DNA reads TGCGCCAGCACCCCGCTGCCGGCTACCTACGAGCAGTACTTC. Its protein is CASTPLPATYEQYF. Variable domain in full (rest from reference TRBV5-1 and TRBJ2-7): KAGVTQTPRYLIKTRGQQVTLSCSPISGHRSVSWYQQTPGQGLQFLFEYFSETQRNKGNFPGRFSGRQFSNSRSEMNVSTLELGDSALYLCASTPLPATYEQYFGPGTRLTVT.

The chain uses TRBV6-1 and TRBJ2-5; TRBD2 aligns across 13 bases. Trimming took 7 bases from V and 5 from J; bases not matched to a gene: 16. CDR3 length: 18 amino acids. Germline V lookup: CDR1 MNHNS, CDR2 SASEGT. The CDR3, as DNA: TGTGCCAGCAAGGGGCTTTGGACTAGCGGGAGCCTTCGTGAGACCCAGTACTTC. Protein: CASKGLWTSGSLRETQYF.

In its sample, this clonotype was seen a few times. The J gene is TRBJ1-2, the V gene TRBV6-1; TRBD1 agrees at 8 bases. The ends lost 6 bases at V and 8 bases at J; junction bases unmatched: 8. The V gene's germline CDR1 is MNHNS and CDR2 SASEGT. CDR3 size: 13 residues. The CDR3: CASSETGARGYTF. The DNA of the CDR3 is TGTGCCAGCAGCGAGACAGGGGCACGCGGCTACACCTTC.

This clonotype was observed a handful of times. This chain links TRBV5-1 with TRBJ2-3; TRBD1 aligns across 7 bases. The germline gives CDR1 SGHRS, CDR2 YFSETQ. V dropped 1 base and J dropped 4; count of bases not matched to a gene: 6. The CDR3 contains 15 residues. The CDR3 bases are TGCGCCAGCAGCTTGTTTGACAGGGCGGCAGATACGCAGTATTTT. It translates to CASSLFDRAADTQYF.

The sample holds a few counts of this clonotype. The J gene is TRBJ2-7, the V gene TRBV5-5, with TRBD2 identical over 7 bases. V dropped 2 bases and J dropped 3; count of bases not matched to a gene: 2. This CDR3 contains 13 residues. Germline V lookup: CDR1 SGHKS, CDR2 YYEKEE (reference sequence). CDR3 sequence: CASSFWEGYEQYF. The DNA of the CDR3 is TGTGCCAGCAGCTTCTGGGAGGGCTACGAGCAGTACTTC. The full variable domain, completed using reference TRBV5-5 and TRBJ2-7, is DAGVTQSPTHLIKTRGQQVTLRCSPISGHKSVSWYQQVLGQGPQFIFQYYEKEERGRGNFPDRFSARQFPNYSSELNVNALLLGDSALYLCASSFWEGYEQYFGPGTRLTVT.

Here the CDR3 DNA reads TGTGCCAGCAGTCCCGCCCTTTTGGGACCGGGAAACATTCAGTACTTC. It specifies CASSPALLGPGNIQYF. The chain recombines TRBV12-3 or TRBV12-4 with TRBJ2-4; D could derive from TRBD1 or TRBD2 (5 bases each). V was clipped by 5 bases and J by 6 bases, with 20 bases between them. The CDR3 sequence is 16 residues long.